The next 10 T cell receptor beta chains were all read from a single sample in a study of blood T cell repertoires in COVID-19. Sequencing used immunoSEQ multiplex PCR; TCRdb keeps in-frame clones, though not all of them. The sample holds some 89,000 clones, over 75% seen once. Sequencing input: peripheral blood. These receptors originate from a man aged 55-75 years with acute or convalescent COVID-19.

The chain combines TRBV3-1 (or the pseudogene TRBV3-2) with TRBJ1-1; D remains unclear. Trimming left V 0 bases short and J 6 bases short, with 11 bases between. CDR1 and CDR2 from the germline V gene are LGHDT and YNNKEL (reference sequence). The CDR3 covers 14 residues. This CDR3 is CASSQDPGSAEAFF. CDR3 DNA: TGTGCCAGCAGCCAAGACCCGGGTTCGGCTGAAGCTTTCTTT.

This clone was seen only a few times. The chain employs TRBV12-3 or TRBV12-4 and TRBJ2-5; D not certain. The CDR3 is 13 amino acids. Trimming took off 3 bases at V and 7 bases at J, with 12 bases between the two ends. CDR3 sequence (DNA): TGTGCCAGCAGTTTTAGCCAGCATGGGACCCAGTACTTC. This codes for CASSFSQHGTQYF.

This clone has only one observation. The rearrangement joins TRBV2 to TRBJ1-2; 7 bases align to TRBD1. The CDR3 has 14 amino acids. Per the germline V gene, CDR1 is SNHLY and CDR2 is FYNNEI. The junction had 7 bases not matched to a gene; V was cut back by 7 bases and J by 2 bases. CDR3 in amino acids: CASIRQGGNYGYTF. The CDR3 DNA follows: TGTGCCAGCATTAGACAGGGTGGCAACTATGGCTACACCTTC.

The chain uses TRBV14 and TRBJ2-1; a weak D match, TRBD2 (6 bases). The CDR3 contains 13 residues. V was clipped by 1 base and J by 7 bases, with 8 bases between them. From germline, CDR1 is SGHDN and CDR2 FVKESK. The chain's CDR3 is CASSQVGRNEQFF. As DNA, the CDR3 is TGTGCCAGCAGCCAAGTGGGGAGGAATGAGCAGTTCTTC.

In its sample, this clone was seen once. In DNA form, the CDR3 reads TGTGCCAGCAGCTTAGGGGCTCAGGGAGGGTCTAATGGCTACACCTTC. This encodes CASSLGAQGGSNGYTF. The chain has TRBV7-9 and TRBJ1-2; D might be TRBD1 (5 bases). The CDR3 sequence is 16 residues long. Trimming shortened V by 1 base and J by 6 bases, and 18 bases separated the two germline ends. Germline CDR1 and CDR2: SEHNR and FQNEAQ (reference sequence).

V and J are TRBV12-3 or TRBV12-4 and TRBJ1-2, with unresolved D. This CDR3 is 12 amino acids long. V lost 3 bases and J lost 7, with 9 bases in between. The CDR3 reads CASSFSSVGYTF. In DNA form, the CDR3 reads TGTGCCAGCAGTTTTTCCTCAGTTGGCTACACCTTC.

The rearrangement joins TRBV6-5 to TRBJ2-5, with 10 nucleotides matching TRBD1. V dropped 10 bases and J dropped 1; count of bases not matched to a gene: 3. CDR3 size: 13 residues. Germline assignment: CDR1 MNHEY and CDR2 SVGAGI. CDR3 protein: CATGQGVQETQYF. The CDR3 DNA follows: TGTGCCACCGGACAGGGGGTCCAAGAGACCCAGTACTTC.

The chain joins TRBV4-1 to TRBJ1-2; 9 bases match TRBD1. The ends lost 1 base at V and 7 bases at J; junction bases unmatched: 4. This CDR3 contains 14 residues. Germline-derived CDR1 and CDR2 are MGHRA and YSYEKL. The DNA of the CDR3 is TGCGCCAGCAGCCAAGGGGACAGGGTCGGTGGCTACACCTTC. Its protein product is CASSQGDRVGGYTF.

The V and J genes are TRBV2 and TRBJ1-3, with 8 bases aligning to TRBD1. The germline CDR1 and CDR2 sequences are SNHLY and FYNNEI. This CDR3 has 15 amino acids. V was pared by 3 bases and J by 3 bases, with 4 bases of the junction left unmatched. CDR3 sequence reads: CASSEAGGYGNTIYF. The CDR3 bases are TGTGCCAGCAGTGAGGCAGGGGGCTATGGAAACACCATATATTTT.

V is TRBV6-1 and J is TRBJ1-2; D remains ambiguous. The CDR3 is 13 residues long. Per germline, CDR1 MNHNS and CDR2 SASEGT. V was pared by 1 base and J by 4 bases, with 7 bases between. The CDR3, as DNA: TGTGCCAGCAGTGAAGTGGGAGTCTATGGCTACACCTTC. It encodes CASSEVGVYGYTF.